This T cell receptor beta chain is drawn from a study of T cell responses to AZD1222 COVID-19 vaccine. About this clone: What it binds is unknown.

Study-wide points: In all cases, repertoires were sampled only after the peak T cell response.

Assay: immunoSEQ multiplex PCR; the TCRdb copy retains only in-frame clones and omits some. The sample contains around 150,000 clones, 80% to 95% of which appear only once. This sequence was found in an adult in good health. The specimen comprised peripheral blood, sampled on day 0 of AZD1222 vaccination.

CDR3: CATSREGQGQGYGYTF. DNA for the CDR3: TGTGCCACCAGCAGAGAGGGACAGGGTCAGGGCTATGGCTACACCTTC. The chain carries TRBV15 and TRBJ1-2; TRBD1 matches 9 bases. Germline assignment: CDR1 LNHNV and CDR2 YYDKDF (reference sequence). The CDR3 extends over 16 amino acids. J lost 4 bases, V lost 0 bases, and 6 bases had no gene match. The variable domain in full, completed from reference TRBV15 and TRBJ1-2, reads DAMVIQNPRYQVTQFGKPVTLSCSQTLNHNVMYWYQQKSSQAPKLLFHYYDKDFNNEADTPDNFQSRRPNTSFCFLDIRSPGLGDTAMYLCATSREGQGQGYGYTFGSGTRLTVV.